Presented here are 22 T cell receptor beta chains from one specimen sequenced in a study of blood T cell repertoires in COVID-19. Assay used: immunoSEQ multiplex PCR; TCRdb lists only in-frame clones, some missing. The sample includes approximately 260,000 clones, 75% to 90% of them seen just once. Specimen: peripheral blood. The receptors were sampled from a human donor in a cohort sampled during active COVID-19.

In this sample, this clone turned up a few times. This chain links TRBV3-1 (or the pseudogene TRBV3-2) with TRBJ2-3, with 8 bases identical to TRBD2. V was pared by 7 bases and J by 4 bases, with 7 bases of the junction left unmatched. The CDR3 extends over 14 amino acids. From germline, CDR1 is LGHDT and CDR2 YNNKEL (reference sequence). The CDR3 DNA follows: TGTGCCAGCATCGCGGGGGGCAGGGCAGATACGCAGTATTTT. Protein product: CASIAGGRADTQYF.

V and J are TRBV6-5 and TRBJ1-2; no firm D call. CDR3 length: 13 residues. The V end lost 6 bases, the J end lost 2 bases, and 10 bases lay between the germline ends. CDR1 and CDR2 (germline): MNHEY, SVGAGI. CDR3 DNA: TGTGCCAGCAGCATCGGTTCCAACTATGGCTACACCTTC. Its protein is CASSIGSNYGYTF.

In its sample, this clone was seen once. The chain couples TRBV5-1 to TRBJ1-6, with a possible D match to TRBD1 (5 bases). The V end was cut by 3 bases, the J end by 5 bases, with 12 bases between. In germline, CDR1 is SGHRS, CDR2 YFSETQ. This CDR3 is 15 amino acids long. The CDR3 sequence: CASSWVSGHNSPLHF. The CDR3 DNA reads TGCGCCAGCAGCTGGGTTTCAGGGCATAATTCACCCCTCCACTTT.

J is TRBJ2-2 and V is TRBV15, with 8 positions matching TRBD2. From germline, CDR1 is LNHNV and CDR2 YYDKDF (reference sequence). The ends lost 0 bases at V and 4 bases at J; junction bases unmatched: 4. The CDR3 sequence is 16 residues long. CDR3 sequence reads: CATSRELAAITGELFF. Here the CDR3 DNA reads TGTGCCACCAGCAGAGAACTAGCGGCAATCACCGGGGAGCTGTTTTTT.

This clone was detected only once. The rearrangement joins TRBV19 to TRBJ1-1; no clear D gene. CDR1 is LNHDA and CDR2 is SQIVND in the germline V gene (reference sequence). Between the trimmed V and J ends, which lost 3 bases and 5 bases, there was a span of 16 bases. This CDR3 spans 15 amino acids. CDR3 nucleotides: TGTGCCAGTAGTATTTCAGTCGGGGTAAGAACTGAAGCTTTCTTT. Protein: CASSISVGVRTEAFF.

The chain joins TRBV15 to TRBJ1-5; 7 bases align to TRBD1. V dropped 5 bases and J dropped 3; count of bases not matched to a gene: 10. CDR1 and CDR2 from the germline V gene are LNHNV and YYDKDF (reference sequence). The CDR3 runs to 16 residues. For the CDR3, the DNA is TGTGCCACCAGCCCCACGACCGGGACAGTCAATCAGCCCCAGCATTTT. Translation: CATSPTTGTVNQPQHF.

The chain employs TRBV15 and TRBJ2-1, with 16 bases fitting TRBD2. V was pared by 0 bases and J by 12 bases, with 2 bases of the junction left unmatched. Germline V gene data show CDR1 as LNHNV and CDR2 as YYDKDF (reference sequence). The CDR3 has 15 amino acids. The CDR3 DNA reads TGTGCCACCAGCAGAGACGGGACTAGCGGGAGGGGGCAGTTCTTC. It translates to CATSRDGTSGRGQFF.

This chain links TRBV19 with TRBJ2-1; D call uncertain. Trimming took off 0 bases at V and 0 bases at J, with 6 bases between the two ends. The V gene's germline CDR1 is LNHDA and CDR2 SQIVND (reference sequence). This CDR3 region has 15 residues. This CDR3 is CASSIDHNSYNEQFF. The CDR3 coding sequence is TGTGCCAGTAGTATAGATCACAACTCCTACAATGAGCAGTTCTTC.

This chain links TRBV18 with TRBJ1-1; D perhaps matches TRBD1 (5 bases). Germline CDR1 KGHSH, CDR2 LQKENI. V lost 2 bases, J lost 3 bases, and 13 bases lay in between. The CDR3 spans 15 residues. Here the CDR3 DNA reads TGTGCCAGCTCACCAACTTTGCTAGGGGACACTGAAGCTTTCTTT. Translated, it gives CASSPTLLGDTEAFF. Variable domain in full (rest from reference TRBV18 and TRBJ1-1): NAGVMQNPRHLVRRRGQEARLRCSPMKGHSHVYWYRQLPEEGLKFMVYLQKENIIDESGMPKERFSAEFPKEGPSILRIQQVVRGDSAAYFCASSPTLLGDTEAFFGQGTRLTVV.

V usage is TRBV6-1 and J usage is TRBJ1-3; 8 nucleotides agree with TRBD1. Germline V gene lookup returns CDR1 MNHNS and CDR2 SASEGT. The CDR3 extends over 16 amino acids. V dropped 4 bases and J dropped 0; count of bases not matched to a gene: 5. This chain's CDR3 is CASSVGQGLSGNTIYF. The DNA of the CDR3 is TGTGCCAGCAGTGTAGGACAGGGCCTCTCTGGAAACACCATATATTTT.

V and J are TRBV7-6 and TRBJ1-5; maybe TRBD1 (6 bases). CDR1 and CDR2 from the germline V gene are SGHVS and FNYEAQ. The CDR3 extends over 15 amino acids. The ends were cut back, 0 bases at V and 4 bases at J, with 10 bases in the middle. This CDR3 reads CASSLAATGNQPQHF. The CDR3 DNA is TGTGCCAGCAGCTTAGCGGCTACAGGGAATCAGCCCCAGCATTTT.

V usage is TRBV24-1 and J usage is TRBJ1-1, with 12 bases lining up with TRBD1. The CDR3 length is 16 residues. In germline, CDR1 is KGHDR, CDR2 SFDVKD. The V and J ends lost 4 bases and 5 bases, in that order; junction bases with no gene match: 7. As DNA, the CDR3 is TGTGCCACCAGTGACCATGGGACAGGGGGCGGTACTGAAGCTTTCTTT. It yields the protein CATSDHGTGGGTEAFF.

CDR3 sequence: CASSRTGEGGTDTQYF. As DNA, the CDR3 is TGTGCCAGCAGTCGGACAGGGGAAGGGGGCACAGATACGCAGTATTTT. The chain employs TRBV2 and TRBJ2-3; TRBD1 aligns across 9 bases. The germline V gene has CDR1 SNHLY and CDR2 FYNNEI. J lost 1 base, V lost 5 bases, and 7 bases had no gene match. The CDR3 has 16 amino acids.

The rearrangement links TRBV7-2 to TRBJ2-7; tentatively, D is TRBD2 (6 bases). The CDR3 extends over 16 amino acids. Germline V gives CDR1 SGHTA, CDR2 FQGNSA. Between the trimmed V and J ends, which lost 6 bases and 4 bases, there was a span of 22 bases. The CDR3 bases are TGTGCCAGCAGGACCGGGAGTAACCCGAATTTTTACGAGCAGTACTTC. The encoded protein is CASRTGSNPNFYEQYF.

The chain employs TRBV5-1 and TRBJ1-2; 7 bases align to TRBD1. CDR1 and CDR2 (germline): SGHRS, YFSETQ. This CDR3 comprises 16 residues. Trimming cost V 4 bases and J 1 base; bases outside gene matches: 10. The DNA for the CDR3 is TGCGCCAGCAGCGGAAGGACAGGCGGCAATAACTATGGCTACACCTTC. Protein sequence: CASSGRTGGNNYGYTF.

This clone turned up a few times. CDR3 in amino acids: CASSQAAGFYGYTF. The CDR3 DNA reads TGCGCCAGCAGCCAAGCGGCAGGGTTCTATGGCTACACCTTC. This chain uses TRBV4-1 with TRBJ1-2; a possible D gene is TRBD1 (5 bases). This CDR3 is 14 amino acids long. CDR1 and CDR2 from the germline V gene are MGHRA and YSYEKL. Between the trimmed V and J ends, which lost 1 base and 4 bases, there was a span of 10 bases.

This clone was picked up one time. V and J are TRBV18 and TRBJ2-1; 7 bases are shared with TRBD2. Looked up from germline, CDR1 is KGHSH and CDR2 is LQKENI. This CDR3 spans 13 amino acids. This CDR3 reads CFSSGAPYNEQFF. The CDR3 bases are TGTTTTTCCAGCGGGGCCCCCTACAATGAGCAGTTCTTC.

This chain links TRBV19 with TRBJ2-3; 9 bases align to TRBD1. Trimming took 5 bases from V and 6 from J; bases not matched to a gene: 15. The germline CDR1 and CDR2 sequences are LNHDA and SQIVND (reference sequence). The CDR3 length is 17 residues. CDR3 sequence: CASSGYPGQGVSDTQYF. Written as DNA, the CDR3 is TGTGCCAGTAGTGGGTATCCGGGACAGGGTGTTTCGGATACGCAGTATTTT.

The chain employs TRBV7-2 and TRBJ2-1, with 7 bases aligning to TRBD1. The V segment lost 5 bases and the J segment 3 bases; nucleotides outside the gene matches: 1. CDR1 is SGHTA and CDR2 is FQGNSA in the germline V gene. CDR3 length equals 13 residues. The CDR3 DNA reads TGTGCCAGCAGCCCAGGGGGCTACAATGAGCAGTTCTTC. The encoded protein is CASSPGGYNEQFF.

The chain uses TRBV5-4 and TRBJ1-4; D may be TRBD1 (5 bases). Germline V gene lookup returns CDR1 SGHNT and CDR2 YYREEE (reference sequence). The CDR3 extends over 15 amino acids. Trimming took off 1 base at V and 2 bases at J, with 9 bases between the two ends. The CDR3 here is CASSLQGLTNEKLFF. In nucleotides, the CDR3 is TGTGCCAGCAGCTTGCAGGGTTTGACTAATGAAAAACTGTTTTTT.

V and J are TRBV2 and TRBJ1-1; TRBD1 aligns across 7 bases. This CDR3 contains 14 residues. The V gene end was trimmed by 6 bases and the J gene end by 1 base; junction bases not matched to a gene: 5. Germline CDR1 and CDR2: SNHLY and FYNNEI. Written as DNA, the CDR3 is TGTGCCAGCAGCCAGGGGGAATGGAACACTGAAGCTTTCTTT. As protein: CASSQGEWNTEAFF.

This clone was seen a single time. The J gene is TRBJ2-7, the V gene TRBV5-6, with D maybe TRBD1 (6 bases). The CDR3 sequence is 13 residues long. The V and J ends lost 5 bases and 3 bases respectively, with 12 bases between them. Germline CDR1 reads SGHDT; CDR2 reads YYEEEE. The CDR3 spells CASRWGHLYEQYF. The CDR3 DNA reads as TGTGCCAGCAGATGGGGACATCTCTACGAGCAGTACTTC.